A single T cell receptor (beta chain) is shown here with its context. Data came from immunoSEQ multiplex PCR; TCRdb stores just in-frame clones and leaves some out. Of some 180,000 clones in the sample, roughly 86% were seen once. The length of the CDR3 is 16 residues. The germline V gene encodes CDR1 MNHEY and CDR2 SMNVEV (reference sequence). V lost 1 base to trimming and J lost 3 bases; unmatched junction nucleotides: 3. It was during active infection that Seattle patients were enrolled and then longitudinally followed. The source of the sample is a study of blood T cell repertoires in COVID-19. The TCR originated in a woman of 80 years or more with COVID-19, enrolled during active disease. The gene calls are TRBV27 and TRBJ2-2, with 9 bases identical to TRBD1. Specimen: peripheral blood. CDR3 residues: CASSLWTGADTGELFF. The CDR3 region has the DNA TGTGCCAGCAGTTTATGGACAGGGGCCGACACCGGGGAGCTGTTTTTT.